The source of this T cell receptor beta chain is a study of T cell responses to AZD1222 COVID-19 vaccine (TCRdb year 2021). The study in broad terms: TCR sequencing covered approximately 230 trial participants: approximately 200 given two doses of AZD1222 and 26 given two doses of MenACWY control vaccine. Trial participants were enrolled into age subgroups of 18-55, 56-69 and 70-plus years, which contained roughly 150, 30 and 60 TCR-sequenced participants, respectively.

As concerns this clone: Its antigen is still unknown. Base qualities are not provided; no much larger clone lies one nucleotide away.

On the study overall, not on this receptor specifically: Spike-specific TCR breadth and depth rose significantly after two AZD1222 doses compared with day 0 and with MenACWY recipients. In the small 56-69-year group, the increase in depth fell short of significance, most likely because of low power. Only five or six AZD1222 recipients were SARS-CoV-2 seropositive at baseline, limiting conclusions about previously exposed vaccinees. Reportedly, almost half of the unique spike-specific TCRs recognized epitopes lying outside the regions that are mutated in the B.1.351 and B.1.1.7 variants. Because no samples from the day 14 peak response were available, repertoires could be characterized only after the peak T cell response. Most participants were white British and females outnumbered males, and the authors suggested that clonal diversity may have been underestimated. The vaccine-associated CD4 TCRs covered the entire spike protein, and the dominant responses fell in regions 160-218 and 743-854.

The V and J ends are trimmed by 3 bases and 7 bases, leaving 9 bases between them. The cysteine opens and the phenylalanine closes a CDR3 of 12 amino acids. Just CDR3 DNA is preserved here, 36 bases in frame from base 1. The time point label for this specimen denotes: about 28 days (+/-7) after the second vaccine dose. AZD1222 recipients with second doses at about 4 weeks or about 12 weeks were pooled, because spike-specific TCR depth and breadth did not differ between schedules. The vaccinee samples were drawn from two UK trials, COV001 and COV002, one of which was a single-blind randomized controlled phase 2/3 trial testing AZD1222 (ChAdOx1 nCoV-19) in healthy adults. For TCRbeta chain sequencing, PBMC samples were collected from trial participants at day 0 and at day 28 after the second dose. The CDR3 regions of human TCRbeta chains were analyzed by immunosequencing. The authors' analysis ran thus. Repertoire TCRs were matched against a reference library of SARS-CoV-2-specific TCRs generated with the MIRA antigen-specificity platform. Breadth meant the fraction of unique TCRs that were SARS-CoV-2-associated, whereas depth meant the fraction of total T cells that were SARS-CoV-2-associated. Each spike-specific TCR was assigned to its reactive spike region and to a CD4 or CD8 class using the MIRA data. Log10-transformed breadth and depth values were compared by one-way ANOVA with Sidak's multiple comparisons tests. Here the immuneACCESS table is served through TCRdb, limited to in-frame sequences with V and J called. Missing clones are a known gap in these copies; in checked studies unresolved V genes cover under half, and the rest lacks a known reason. For V, J and clone size, that table is used; D and trimming come from the DNA. For this sample the table gives 100,000 or so clones, of which 85% to 95% were detected only once. Roughly 10% of the sample rests with the top ten.

The rearrangement joined TRBV12-3 or TRBV12-4 to TRBJ1-2, with TRBD1 perhaps the D gene, on 5 matching bases. This specimen was peripheral blood, taken 28 days after the second AZD1222 dose. The receptor comes from an adult who received the AZD1222 COVID-19 vaccine. The CDR3 has the sequence CASSFVGAGYTF. The sequence in DNA is TGTGCCAGCAGTTTCGTCGGGGCTGGCTACACCTTC.